This TCR beta chain originates from a study of human T cells and chemical hapten exposure. Study-level background: Across samples, TCR yields varied, mostly owing to small differences in pooled library volumes.

Time point denoted: healthy volunteer bleed at 2 weeks. Unfractionated whole blood served as the source for total RNA extraction. Only a few counts were recorded for this clonotype. Its cognate antigen is unknown. Points from the study as a whole: Those TCRs sitting above 1 in 1000 frequency stayed the same with DPC sensitization.

The library tagged each cDNA molecule with unique molecular identifiers. Original handling: There were a median of approximately 100,000 TCRs per sample, with a range from about 23,224 to 690,600. MiXCR, applied by TCRdb to the RACE reads, yields one record per CDR3 protein. TCRdb's processing, not the authors', yielded these V and J calls. The sample comprises some 93,000 distinct CDR3 sequences, approximately 8.2% of which are singletons, and around 2.8% rests with the top ten. The specimen sequenced was whole blood. This TCR derives from a female donor in good health. Some clones in this sample may be carry-over from other donors' samples.

The CDR3 nucleotides read TGTGCCAGCAGTGAACTGCGGGAGAGGGACGGGGAGCTGTTTTTT. Translation gives CASSELRERDGELFF. This chain joins TRBV6-1 and TRBJ2-2; 7 bases agree with TRBD2. The J segment lost 7 bases and the V segment lost 2 bases, leaving 7 bases of the junction unmatched. The CDR3 runs 15 residues. The germline V gene encodes CDR1 MNHNS and CDR2 SASEGT.